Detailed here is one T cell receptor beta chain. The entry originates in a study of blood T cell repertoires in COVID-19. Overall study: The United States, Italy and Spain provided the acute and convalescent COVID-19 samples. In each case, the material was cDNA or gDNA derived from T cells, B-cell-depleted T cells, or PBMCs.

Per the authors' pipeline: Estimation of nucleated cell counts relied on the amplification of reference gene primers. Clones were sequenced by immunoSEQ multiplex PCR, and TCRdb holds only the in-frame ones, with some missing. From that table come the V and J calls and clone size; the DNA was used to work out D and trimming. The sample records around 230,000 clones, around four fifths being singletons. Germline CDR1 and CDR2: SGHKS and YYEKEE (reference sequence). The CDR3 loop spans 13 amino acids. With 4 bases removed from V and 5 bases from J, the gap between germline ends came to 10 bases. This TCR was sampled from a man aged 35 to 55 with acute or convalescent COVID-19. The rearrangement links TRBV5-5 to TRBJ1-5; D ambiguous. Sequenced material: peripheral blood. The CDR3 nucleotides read TGTGCCAGCAGCGCAGAGGGTGATCAGCCCCAGCATTTT. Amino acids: CASSAEGDQPQHF.